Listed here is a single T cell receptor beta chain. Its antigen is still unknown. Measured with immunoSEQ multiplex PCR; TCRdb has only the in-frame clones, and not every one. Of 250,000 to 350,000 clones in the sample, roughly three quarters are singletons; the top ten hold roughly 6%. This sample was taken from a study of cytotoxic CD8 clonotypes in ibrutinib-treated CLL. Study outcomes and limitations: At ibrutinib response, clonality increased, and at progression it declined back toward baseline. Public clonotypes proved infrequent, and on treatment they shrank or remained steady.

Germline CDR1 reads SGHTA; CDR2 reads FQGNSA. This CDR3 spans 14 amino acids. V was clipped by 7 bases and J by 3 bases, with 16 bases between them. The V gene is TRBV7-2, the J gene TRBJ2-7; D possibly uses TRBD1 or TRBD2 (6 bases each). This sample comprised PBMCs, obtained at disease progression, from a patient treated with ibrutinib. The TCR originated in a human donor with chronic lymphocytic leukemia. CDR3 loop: CASTTPGEDYEQYF. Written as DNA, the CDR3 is TGTGCCAGCACCACACCAGGGGAGGACTACGAGCAGTACTTC.